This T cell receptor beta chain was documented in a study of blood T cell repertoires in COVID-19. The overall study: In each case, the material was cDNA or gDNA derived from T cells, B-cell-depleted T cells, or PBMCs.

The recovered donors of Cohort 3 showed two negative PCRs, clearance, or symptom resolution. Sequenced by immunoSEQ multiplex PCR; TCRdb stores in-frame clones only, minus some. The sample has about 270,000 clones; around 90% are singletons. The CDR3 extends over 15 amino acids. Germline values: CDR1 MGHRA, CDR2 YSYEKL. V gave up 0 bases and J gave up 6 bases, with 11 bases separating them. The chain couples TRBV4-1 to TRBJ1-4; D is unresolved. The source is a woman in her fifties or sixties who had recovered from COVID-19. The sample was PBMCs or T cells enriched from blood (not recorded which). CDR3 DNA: TGCGCCAGCAGCCAAGATCTAGGGAGGGATGAAAAACTGTTTTTT. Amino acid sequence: CASSQDLGRDEKLFF.